The rows below give T cell receptor beta chains drawn from one sample of a study of shared clonotypes between healthy human individuals. Using immunoSEQ multiplex PCR, the repertoire was profiled, and TCRdb retains in-frame clones only, with some absent. The sample includes roughly 2.6 million clones, 85% to 95% of them seen just once. Sequencing used naive CD4+ T cells sorted from blood. The origin of the receptors is a man between 18 and 35 years old in good health. Both conserved end residues are part of each CDR3. Clone size, where shown, is once, few, many, or a class for clones that have expanded.

j_call clone_size v_call cdr3_aa
TRBJ1-5 - TRBV19 CASWDGNSNQPQHF
TRBJ1-6 - TRBV11-2 CASSLGDSYNSPLHF
TRBJ2-7 - TRBV30 CAWIPRGQGIYEQYF
TRBJ1-6 - TRBV9 CASSVDGVNSPLHF
TRBJ1-5 few TRBV28 CASSLAPQNQPQHF
TRBJ2-6 - TRBV19 CASTQIDSGANVLTF
TRBJ2-7 - TRBV27 CASSLDRSSYEQYF
TRBJ2-3 - TRBV27 CASRERDTQYF
TRBJ2-3 - TRBV5-1 CASSLAGVGRDTQYF
TRBJ2-7 - TRBV6-5 CASSNPPWDYEQYF
TRBJ2-7 once TRBV5-6 CASSLVQGGEQYF
TRBJ2-1 - TRBV9 CASSVTLLGEQFF
TRBJ1-2 - TRBV10-3 CAISVQAEYGYTF
TRBJ1-1 - TRBV19 CASSLREMNTEAFF
TRBJ1-2 - TRBV9 CASSAPGQFGYTF
TRBJ1-2 - TRBV29-1 CSVEYGPTGGYTF
TRBJ1-4 - TRBV6-1 CASSEAWVPEKLFF
TRBJ2-3 - TRBV21-1 CASSTPGQSLTDTQYF
TRBJ2-1 - TRBV5-4 CASSLTLSSYNEQFF
TRBJ1-1 - TRBV6-6 CASRRPTGETEAFF
TRBJ1-2 few TRBV6-4 CASSDGFSGGYTF
TRBJ2-3 - TRBV28 CASSFLAGGQADTQYF
TRBJ1-2 once TRBV28 CAIPGRPNYGYTF
TRBJ2-7 - TRBV7-9 CASSRGEGLYEQYF
TRBJ2-2 - TRBV5-1 CASSLNPGTANTGELFF
TRBJ2-7 - TRBV11-2 CASSMDWTLHYEQYF
TRBJ1-2 - TRBV30 CAWKGPGGDYGYTF
TRBJ2-5 - TRBV14 CASSQFSGNYQETQYF
TRBJ1-1 - TRBV18 CASSPAGQGQNTEAFF
TRBJ2-2 - TRBV29-1 CSVGPNTGELFF
TRBJ2-7 - TRBV2 CASTPSGEPYEQYF
TRBJ1-5 - TRBV19 CASSILTGTPDQPQHF
TRBJ2-1 - TRBV6-5 CASSYLNQGDEQFF
TRBJ2-7 - TRBV18 CASLSSGSSYEQYF
TRBJ1-2 - TRBV9 CASSVSAGQNYGYTF
TRBJ1-6 - TRBV6-6 CASLAGALGSPLHF
TRBJ2-5 - TRBV6-6 CACSYEAGAVGGGQYF
TRBJ1-1 - TRBV25-1 CASSEGGRDDEAFF
TRBJ2-1 - TRBV19 CATKGSGTVTYNEQFF
TRBJ2-7 - TRBV6-5 CASSDSGSTYEQYF
TRBJ2-5 - TRBV28 CASSFLLRVEQETQYF
TRBJ1-1 - TRBV7-9 CASSDTANTEAFF
TRBJ2-7 - TRBV5-1 CASSSTGGVYEQYF
TRBJ2-1 - TRBV18 CASSMGLATYNEQFF
TRBJ2-6 - TRBV5-6 CASSFSGLAGEPGANVLTF
TRBJ2-4 - TRBV18 CASSPIGDIQYF
TRBJ1-1 - TRBV6-6 CASGRGADTEAFF
TRBJ1-5 - TRBV19 CASSDSQGGNQPQHF
TRBJ1-2 - TRBV5-5 CASSWTAGGGSYTF
TRBJ1-1 - TRBV29-1 CSVDEGEAEAFF
TRBJ2-5 - TRBV5-1 CASSLGSGGGAQETQYF
TRBJ2-1 - TRBV7-9 CASSTPGLAAYNEQFF
TRBJ2-7 - TRBV4-3 CASSPRLAGVSYEQYF
TRBJ1-6 once TRBV10-3 CAIKGGTENSPLHF
TRBJ2-7 once TRBV9 CASSANLPPYEQYF
TRBJ2-7 - TRBV7-9 CASSLVSHEQYF
TRBJ2-7 once TRBV10-3 CAISPTGGAIYEQYF